The following is a T cell receptor beta chain sequence with its context. The record originates from a study of T-cell reconstitution after alpha-beta-depleted transplantation in children. V shed 6 bases and J shed 0 bases, with 12 bases lying between them. The germline gives CDR1 MNHNS, CDR2 SASEGT. The CDR3 has 15 residues. The authors prepared the TCRbeta library with unique molecular identifiers. From the PCR reads, TCRdb called clonotypes with MiXCR, one entry per CDR3 protein. Of about 540,000 distinct CDR3 sequences listed, around 20% are singletons. The chain recombines TRBV6-1 with TRBJ1-5; perhaps TRBD1 as D (5 bases). The receptor comes from a human donor who donated a stem cell graft to a child with acute lymphoblastic leukemia. The sequenced sample was PBMCs from the stem cell graft donor, obtained from the stem cell graft. The CDR3 spells CASSAGIYSNQPQHF. In DNA form, the CDR3 reads TGTGCCAGCAGCGCAGGGATCTATAGCAATCAGCCCCAGCATTTT.